The next 2 T cell receptor beta chains were all read from a single sample in a study of tissue T cells after allogeneic stem cell transplantation. TCRdb's table, derived via immunoSEQ multiplex PCR, lists solely in-frame clones and lacks some. Among approximately 50,000 clones listed, approximately 70% were seen once. Sample: sorted cells pooled from one or two spleens. These receptors were taken from a pool of C57BL/6 mice in good health.

Notes on this clone: Each gene name is a mouse one. The read comes to an end 1 residue before the CDR3 does, leaving the germline J gene to fill in the end. The chain is built from TRBV20 and TRBJ1-3; D uncertain. Per the germline V gene, CDR1 is GFQATS and CDR2 is STVNSAI. The V end was cut by 2 bases, the J end by 0 bases, with 5 bases between. The CDR3 is made up of 13 amino acids. This CDR3 reads CGARRDSGNTLYF. CDR3 bases read: TGTGGTGCTAGGCGGGATTCTGGAAATACGCTCTAT.

About this clone: These gene names are mouse names. Read data end 1 residue before the CDR3 end; the end is taken from the germline J gene. The chain couples TRBV3 to TRBJ2-1; D not certain. Germline V lookup: CDR1 SNHLY, CDR2 FYNGKV (reference sequence). Trimming removed 2 bases from V and 4 bases from J, with 6 bases in between. The length of the CDR3 is 13 residues. CDR3 residues: CASSLSGYAEQFF. The DNA read from the CDR3 is TGTGCCAGCAGCTTATCGGGATATGCTGAGCAGTTC.